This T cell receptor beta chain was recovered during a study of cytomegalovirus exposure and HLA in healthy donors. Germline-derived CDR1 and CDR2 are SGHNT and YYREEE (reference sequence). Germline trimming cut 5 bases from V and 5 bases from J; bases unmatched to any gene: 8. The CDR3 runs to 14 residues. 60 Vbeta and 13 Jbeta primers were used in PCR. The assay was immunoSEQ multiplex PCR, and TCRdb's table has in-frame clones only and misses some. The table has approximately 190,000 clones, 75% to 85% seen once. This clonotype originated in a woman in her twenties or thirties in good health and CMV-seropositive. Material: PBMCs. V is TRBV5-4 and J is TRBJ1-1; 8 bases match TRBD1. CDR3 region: CASRGTGGKTEAFF. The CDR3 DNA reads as TGTGCCAGCAGAGGTACAGGGGGTAAGACTGAAGCTTTCTTT. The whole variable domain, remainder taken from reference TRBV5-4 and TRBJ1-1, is ETGVTQSPTHLIKTRGQQVTLRCSSQSGHNTVSWYQQALGQGPQFIFQYYREEENGRGNFPPRFSGLQFPNYSSELNVNALELDDSALYLCASRGTGGKTEAFFGQGTRLTVV.